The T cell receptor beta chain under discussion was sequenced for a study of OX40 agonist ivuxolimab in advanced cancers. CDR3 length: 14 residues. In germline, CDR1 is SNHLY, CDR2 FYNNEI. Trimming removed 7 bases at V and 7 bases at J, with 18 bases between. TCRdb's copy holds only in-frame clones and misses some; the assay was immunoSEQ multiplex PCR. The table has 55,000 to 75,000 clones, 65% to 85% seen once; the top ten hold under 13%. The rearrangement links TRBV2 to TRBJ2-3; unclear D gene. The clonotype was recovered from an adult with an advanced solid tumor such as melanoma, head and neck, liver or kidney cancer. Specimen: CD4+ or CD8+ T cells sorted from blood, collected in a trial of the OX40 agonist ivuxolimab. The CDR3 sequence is CASISEPLKHTQYF. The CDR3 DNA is TGTGCCAGCATCTCGGAGCCTTTAAAACATACGCAGTATTTT.